This T cell receptor beta chain was recorded in a study of cytomegalovirus exposure and HLA in healthy donors. Whole-study findings and limits: TCR association rates varied by HLA locus in a later analysis, with DRB1 highest and HLA-C lowest.

With 60 Vbeta and 13 Jbeta primers, the PCR was carried out. The repertoire was sequenced with immunoSEQ multiplex PCR; TCRdb's copy has only in-frame clones and lacks some. Among roughly 200,000 clones listed, more than 85% were seen once. To note about this clone: As yet, its antigen is unknown.

Germline-derived CDR1 and CDR2 are MNHEY and SMNVEV (reference sequence). V dropped 6 bases and J dropped 0; count of bases not matched to a gene: 10. The CDR3 contains 17 residues. Specimen: PBMCs. This TCR came from a woman under 30 in good health and CMV-seronegative. The V call is TRBV27, the J call TRBJ1-5; 8 bases align to TRBD1. The CDR3 sequence is CASRGAGGAGSNQPQHF. DNA of the CDR3: TGTGCCAGCAGGGGGGCAGGGGGCGCGGGTAGCAATCAGCCCCAGCATTTT.